The present T cell receptor beta chain was sequenced within a study of beta chain features in type 1 diabetes (dated by TCRdb to 2016 to 2019). At the level of the whole study: Mean age, gender distribution, total cell number and subset yield did not differ between patients and healthy donors. Across all samples, around 99 million sorted cells were examined, and cell number per subset correlated strongly with RNA yield. In the study, recently diagnosed type 1 diabetes patients and matched healthy donors were compared on the TCRB repertoires of their sorted circulating CD4+ T cell subsets. Regulatory and stem cell-like memory subsets were isolated from only 8 patients and about 8 healthy donors, whereas naive and central memory subsets came from all 28 donors. On the study overall, not on this receptor specifically: Because cDNA was sequenced instead of genomic DNA, highly expressing activated cells could be over-represented, though the groups showed no difference in activation or CD3 levels. PCR may preferentially amplify shorter templates, but because patient and control samples were amplified and corrected together, any resulting skew would affect both groups equally. Fewer insertions and more nucleotide deletions at VDJ recombination sites were observed in patients with type 1 diabetes, implying thymic rearrangement abnormalities. In all four CD4+ subsets, TCRB CDR3 length was moderately but significantly shorter in type 1 diabetes patients. HLA sub-analyses involved small numbers of individuals, so any influence of HLA type on TCRB rearrangement remained unresolved. Naive, central memory and regulatory TCRB repertoires appeared to be more similar among patients than among healthy donors.

The entire amount of isolated RNA was reverse transcribed using the High Capacity cDNA Reverse Transcription Kit, so the sequenced TCRB transcripts were expressed ones. Naive, central memory and regulatory T cell samples underwent deep immunoSEQ sequencing, averaging roughly 3.5 million total reads per sample. After sorted cells were lysed in RLT buffer, RNA was extracted with DNase-treated RNeasy Micro or Mini kits, with the choice depending on cell number. Each cell subset was processed on its own to prevent cross-contamination, while patient and healthy donor samples were processed together. The immunoSEQ multiplex PCR was used to amplify TCRB sequences from cDNA, generating 87-bp fragments that spanned the CDR3 region. Amplicons were sequenced on the Illumina HiSeq platform. The authors' analysis ran thus. Synthetic template baselines were used to correct PCR bias computationally, reads within Hamming distance 2 were collapsed, and singletons that could not be merged were discarded. Reads were aligned to IMGT to assign V, D and J genes, CDR3 length, and insertions or deletions at six rearrangement sites. Within each subset, clonotype counts were normalized to the number of sorted cells before true diversity and Gini coefficients were calculated with the tcR R package. The overlap coefficient, calculated on TCRB nucleotide sequences, was used to quantify repertoire sharing. Out-of-frame TCRB sequences from naive cells were analyzed as a proxy for the pre-selection repertoire. The table comes from immuneACCESS by way of TCRdb, which keeps in-frame sequences with V and J called. Part of the clones is missing from these tables; in studies checked, under half for an unresolved V gene and the rest for unknown reasons. V and J calls plus clone size are reproduced from that table; the DNA served to infer D and trimming. This sample comprises about 650,000 clones, around 12% of them detected only once. The ten largest clones add up to around 0.12% of the sample.

From the germline V gene, CDR1 is SQVTM and CDR2 is ANQGSEA. From the cysteine up to the phenylalanine, the CDR3 has a length of 13 residues. Here the CDR3 DNA is all that survives: 39 bases in frame from base 1. V is shortened by 4 bases, J by 2 bases, and the region joining them spans 10 bases. This clone has more than one count but fewer than ten. Its recognized antigen is unknown. No base quality values were provided; no much bigger clone lies one nucleotide off. Each donor gave one peripheral blood draw, roughly 120 mL on average, collected into heparinised tubes. Naive, central memory, regulatory and stem cell-like memory CD4+ T cells were sorted on a BD FACSAria II using a panel including CD45RO, CCR7, CD25, CD127, CD95 and CD27. All sorted populations exceeded 95% purity. PBMCs were isolated right away by Lymphoprep density gradient centrifugation and were stained directly, without culture. So that batch effects would be minimized, each experiment stained and sorted samples in pairs, pairing one healthy donor with one patient.

This TCR was recovered from a man younger than 45 with type 1 diabetes. Sequenced sample: naive CD4+ T cells from blood. This sample's cell subset or site label indicates: true naive CD4+ T cells. This receptor chain uses TRBV29-1 and TRBJ2-3; the D gene cannot be resolved reliably. The bases read TGCAGCGTTGGAGGCCGGGTCACAGATACGCAGTATTTT. Translated, this gives CSVGGRVTDTQYF.